This record looks at one T cell receptor (beta chain) sequence and its context. The source of the sample is a study of T cells in Graves' hyperthyroidism and ophthalmopathy. RNA transcripts yielded amplified TCR beta CDR3 regions. Initially, a first-round RT-PCR of the TCR CDR3 employed the HTBI primer set. Each CDR3 protein is one row after TCRdb ran MiXCR on the multiplex PCR reads. Among about 570,000 distinct CDR3 sequences listed, 40% to 55% were seen once. Trimming shortened V by 3 bases and J by 8 bases, and 17 bases separated the two germline ends. The CDR3 has 14 amino acids. Germline CDR1 reads DFQATT; CDR2 reads SNEGSKA (reference sequence).

The receptor comes from an adult woman with Graves' disease, either hyperthyroidism or ophthalmopathy (not recorded which). Material for sequencing was peripheral blood or thyroid tissue (not recorded which). The genes are TRBV20-1 and TRBJ1-5; TRBD1 is a possible D gene (6 bases). Here the CDR3 reads CSASERGGSKPQHF. CDR3 nucleotides: TGCAGTGCTAGCGAAAGGGGGGGGTCTAAGCCCCAGCATTTT.